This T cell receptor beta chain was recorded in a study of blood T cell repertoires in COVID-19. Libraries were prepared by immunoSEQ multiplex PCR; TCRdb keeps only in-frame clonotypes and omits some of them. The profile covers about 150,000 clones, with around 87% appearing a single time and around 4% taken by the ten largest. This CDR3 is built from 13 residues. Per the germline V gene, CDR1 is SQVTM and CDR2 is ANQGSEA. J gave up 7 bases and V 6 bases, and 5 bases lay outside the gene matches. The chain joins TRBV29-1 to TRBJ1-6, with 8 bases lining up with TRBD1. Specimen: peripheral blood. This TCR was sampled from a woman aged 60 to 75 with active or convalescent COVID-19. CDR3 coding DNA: TGCAGCGTCATGACAGGGGTAAATTCACCCCTCCACTTT. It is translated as CSVMTGVNSPLHF.